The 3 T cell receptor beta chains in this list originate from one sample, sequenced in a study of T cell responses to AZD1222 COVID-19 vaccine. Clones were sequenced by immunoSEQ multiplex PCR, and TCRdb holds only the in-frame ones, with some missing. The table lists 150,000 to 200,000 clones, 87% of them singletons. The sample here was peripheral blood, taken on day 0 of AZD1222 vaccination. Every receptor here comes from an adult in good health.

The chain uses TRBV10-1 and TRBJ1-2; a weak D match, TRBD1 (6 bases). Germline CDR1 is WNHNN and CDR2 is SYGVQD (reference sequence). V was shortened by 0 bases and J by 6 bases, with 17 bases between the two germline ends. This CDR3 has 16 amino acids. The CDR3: CASSESGGGRVNGYTF. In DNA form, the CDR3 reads TGCGCCAGCAGTGAGTCAGGAGGGGGGAGGGTAAATGGCTACACCTTC.

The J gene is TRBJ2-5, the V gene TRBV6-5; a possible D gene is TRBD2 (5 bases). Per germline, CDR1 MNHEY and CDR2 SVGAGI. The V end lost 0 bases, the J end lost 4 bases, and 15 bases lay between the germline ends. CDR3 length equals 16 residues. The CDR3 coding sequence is TGTGCCAGCAGTTACTCGAAAGCTAGCATGGTAGAGACCCAGTACTTC. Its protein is CASSYSKASMVETQYF.

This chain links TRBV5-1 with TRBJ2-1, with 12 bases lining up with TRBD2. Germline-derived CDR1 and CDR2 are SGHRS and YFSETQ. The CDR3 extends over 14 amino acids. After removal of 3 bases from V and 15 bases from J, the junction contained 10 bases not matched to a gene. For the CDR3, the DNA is TGCGCCAGCAGCTCCTCTATTACTAGCGGGGGGCCGTTCTTC. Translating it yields CASSSSITSGGPFF.